The clone carrying this TCR beta chain was counted ten times or more. Antigen unknown. RNA transcripts gave rise to amplified TCR beta CDR3 regions. The TCR CDR3 was amplified in a first-round RT-PCR using the HTBI primer set. TCRdb fed the multiplex PCR reads into MiXCR, producing one record per CDR3 protein. The table has fewer than 350,000 distinct CDR3 sequences, 13% seen once. The sample originates from a study of T cells in Graves' hyperthyroidism and ophthalmopathy. Study details: Upon initial diagnosis and before any treatment, peripheral blood was collected. Study observations and caveats: Using 13 V-J features, a model discriminated ophthalmopathy from stable hyperthyroidism.

Not enrolled were patients with uncontrolled infection, other autoimmune disease, pregnancy or lactation. The CDR3 is 15 residues long. Per the germline V gene, CDR1 is LGHDT and CDR2 is YNNKEL (reference sequence). After removal of 3 bases from V and 7 bases from J, the junction contained 9 bases not matched to a gene. The sequence was obtained from a woman aged 25-40 years with Graves' hyperthyroidism that later progressed to Graves' ophthalmopathy. Sequencing was carried out using blood. The chain uses TRBV3-1 and TRBJ2-7, with TRBD2 matching 10 bases. The CDR3 reads CASSQGAGGEWEQYF. CDR3 sequence (DNA): TGTGCCAGCAGCCAGGGAGCGGGAGGGGAGTGGGAGCAGTACTTC.